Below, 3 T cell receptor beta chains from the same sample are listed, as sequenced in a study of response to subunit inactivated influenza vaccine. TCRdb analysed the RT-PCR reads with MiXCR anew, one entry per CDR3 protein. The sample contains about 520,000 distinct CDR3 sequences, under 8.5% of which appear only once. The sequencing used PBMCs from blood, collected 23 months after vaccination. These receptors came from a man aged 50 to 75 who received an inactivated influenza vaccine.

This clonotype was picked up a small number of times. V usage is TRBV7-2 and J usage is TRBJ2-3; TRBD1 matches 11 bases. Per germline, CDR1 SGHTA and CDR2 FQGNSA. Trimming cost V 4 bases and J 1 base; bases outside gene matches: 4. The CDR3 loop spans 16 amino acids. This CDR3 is CASSWTGGTGTDTQYF. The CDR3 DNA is TGTGCCAGCAGCTGGACAGGGGGCACGGGCACAGATACGCAGTATTTT.

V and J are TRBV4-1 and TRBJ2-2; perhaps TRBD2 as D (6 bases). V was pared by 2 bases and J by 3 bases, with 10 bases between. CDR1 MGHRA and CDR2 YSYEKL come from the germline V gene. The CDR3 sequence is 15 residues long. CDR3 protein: CASSQSPGDTGELFF. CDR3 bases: TGCGCCAGCAGCCAATCCCCGGGAGACACCGGGGAGCTGTTTTTT.

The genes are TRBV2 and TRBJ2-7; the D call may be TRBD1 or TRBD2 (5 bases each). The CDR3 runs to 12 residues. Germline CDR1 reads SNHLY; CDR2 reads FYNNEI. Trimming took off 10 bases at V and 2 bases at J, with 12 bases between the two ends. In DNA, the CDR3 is TGTGCCACCGAGGGACCCACCTACGAGCAGTACTTC. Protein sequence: CATEGPTYEQYF.